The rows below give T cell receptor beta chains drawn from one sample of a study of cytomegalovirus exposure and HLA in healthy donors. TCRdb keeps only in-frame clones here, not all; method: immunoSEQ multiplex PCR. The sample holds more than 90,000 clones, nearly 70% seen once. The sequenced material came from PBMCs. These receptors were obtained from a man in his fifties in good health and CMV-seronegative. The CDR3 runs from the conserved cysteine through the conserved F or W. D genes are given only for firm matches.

cdr3_aa: CASSFRGRNNQPQHF
d_call: .
j_call: TRBJ1-5
v_call: TRBV28

cdr3_aa: CASSPRRQDNSPLHF
d_call: .
j_call: TRBJ1-6
v_call: TRBV7-9

cdr3_aa: CSVVNSGETQYF
d_call: .
j_call: TRBJ2-5
v_call: TRBV29-1

cdr3_aa: CASSILPTSGRETQYF
d_call: TRBD2
j_call: TRBJ2-5
v_call: TRBV5-1

cdr3_aa: CASNPSGGASETQYF
d_call: TRBD2
j_call: TRBJ2-5
v_call: TRBV27

cdr3_aa: CASRFGAGAGGFYF
d_call: .
j_call: TRBJ2-7
v_call: TRBV7-2

cdr3_aa: CASSLAGTQYF
d_call: .
j_call: TRBJ2-3
v_call: TRBV11-3

cdr3_aa: CSAHASGRENTQYF
d_call: TRBD2
j_call: TRBJ2-3
v_call: TRBV29-1

cdr3_aa: CSVGTGGYGYTF
d_call: TRBD1
j_call: TRBJ1-2
v_call: TRBV29-1

cdr3_aa: CASSHPSGEQFF
d_call: TRBD2
j_call: TRBJ2-1
v_call: TRBV7-2

cdr3_aa: CATSFRGRTEAFF
d_call: .
j_call: TRBJ1-1
v_call: TRBV28

cdr3_aa: CASSQGPGQLNEKLFF
d_call: TRBD1
j_call: TRBJ1-4
v_call: TRBV4-3

cdr3_aa: CASSLGYGEMNTEAFF
d_call: .
j_call: TRBJ1-1
v_call: TRBV7-8

cdr3_aa: CAWSSSSSSRTAFF
d_call: .
j_call: TRBJ1-1
v_call: TRBV30

cdr3_aa: CSVGSGIRWGPQYF
d_call: .
j_call: TRBJ2-3
v_call: TRBV29-1

cdr3_aa: CASSPDRYQETQYF
d_call: .
j_call: TRBJ2-5
v_call: TRBV18

cdr3_aa: CASSYLDREGTEAFF
d_call: TRBD1
j_call: TRBJ1-1
v_call: TRBV6-5

cdr3_aa: CASSFTGQGRFDTEAFF
d_call: TRBD1
j_call: TRBJ1-1
v_call: TRBV7-9

cdr3_aa: CASSLGSGRVSSYNEQFF
d_call: TRBD2
j_call: TRBJ2-1
v_call: TRBV5-1

cdr3_aa: CASSLARSNQPQHF
d_call: .
j_call: TRBJ1-5
v_call: TRBV7-2

cdr3_aa: CASSLVAGSYNEQFF
d_call: TRBD2
j_call: TRBJ2-1
v_call: TRBV4-2

cdr3_aa: CASSFSEVPDYGYTF
d_call: .
j_call: TRBJ1-2
v_call: TRBV5-4